Sequencing of this TCR beta chain was carried out in a study of control samples from healthy donors and cancer patients. Sequencing used immunoSEQ multiplex PCR; TCRdb keeps in-frame clones, though not all of them. The sample includes about 34,000 clones, 93% seen only once; the top ten take over 1.5%. J lost 7 bases, V lost 0 bases, and 8 bases had no gene match. CDR3 length: 16 residues. Germline assignment: CDR1 SGHRS and CDR2 YFSETQ. This clonotype was sampled from a man in his forties with colorectal cancer. The chain is built from TRBV5-1 and TRBJ1-5, with TRBD1 matching over 9 bases. The sequenced material came from PBMCs. The CDR3 DNA sequence: TGCGCCAGCAGCTTGGGGGACAGGGAAGGTTTGCAGCCCCAGCATTTT. Amino acid sequence: CASSLGDREGLQPQHF.